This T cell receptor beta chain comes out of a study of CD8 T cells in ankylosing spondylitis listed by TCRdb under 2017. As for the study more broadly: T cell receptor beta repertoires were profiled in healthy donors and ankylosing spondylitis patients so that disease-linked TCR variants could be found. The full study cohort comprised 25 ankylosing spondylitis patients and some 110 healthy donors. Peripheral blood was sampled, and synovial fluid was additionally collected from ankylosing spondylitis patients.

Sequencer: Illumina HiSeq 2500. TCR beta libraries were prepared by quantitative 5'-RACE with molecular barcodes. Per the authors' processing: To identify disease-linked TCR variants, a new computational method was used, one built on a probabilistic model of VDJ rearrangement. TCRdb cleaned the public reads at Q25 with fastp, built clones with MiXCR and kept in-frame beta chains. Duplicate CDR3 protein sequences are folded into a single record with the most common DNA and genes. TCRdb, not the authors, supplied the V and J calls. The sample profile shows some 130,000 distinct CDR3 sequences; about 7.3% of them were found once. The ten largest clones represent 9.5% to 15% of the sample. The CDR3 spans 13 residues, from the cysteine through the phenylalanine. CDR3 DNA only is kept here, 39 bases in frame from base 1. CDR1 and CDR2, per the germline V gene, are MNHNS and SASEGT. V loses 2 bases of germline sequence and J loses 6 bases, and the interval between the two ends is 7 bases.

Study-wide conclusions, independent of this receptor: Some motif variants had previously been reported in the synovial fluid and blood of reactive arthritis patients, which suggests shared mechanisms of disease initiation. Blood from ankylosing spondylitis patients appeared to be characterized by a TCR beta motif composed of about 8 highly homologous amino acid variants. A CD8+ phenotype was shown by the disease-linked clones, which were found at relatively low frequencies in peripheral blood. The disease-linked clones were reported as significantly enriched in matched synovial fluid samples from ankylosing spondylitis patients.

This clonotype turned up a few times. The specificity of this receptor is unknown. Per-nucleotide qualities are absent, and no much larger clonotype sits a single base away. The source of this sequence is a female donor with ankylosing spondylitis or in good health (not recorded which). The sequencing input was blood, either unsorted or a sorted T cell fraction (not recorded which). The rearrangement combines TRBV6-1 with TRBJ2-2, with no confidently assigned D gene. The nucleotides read TGTGCCAGCAGTGAAAATTGGGCCGGGGAGCTGTTTTTT. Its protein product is CASSENWAGELFF.